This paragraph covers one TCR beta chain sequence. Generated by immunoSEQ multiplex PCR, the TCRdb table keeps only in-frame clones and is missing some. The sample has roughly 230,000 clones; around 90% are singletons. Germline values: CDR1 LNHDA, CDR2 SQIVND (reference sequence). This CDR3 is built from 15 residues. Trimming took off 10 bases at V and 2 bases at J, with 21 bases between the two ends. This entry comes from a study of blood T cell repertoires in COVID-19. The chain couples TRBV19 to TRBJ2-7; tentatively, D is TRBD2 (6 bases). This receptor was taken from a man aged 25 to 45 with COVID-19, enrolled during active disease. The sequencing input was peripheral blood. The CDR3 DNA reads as TGTGCCACCTCACGTGGCGGGACGGCTACCTACGAGCAGTACTTC. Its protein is CATSRGGTATYEQYF.